These T cell receptor beta chains were read from a single sample in a study of blood T cell repertoires in COVID-19. Sequencing was performed with immunoSEQ multiplex PCR; in TCRdb, only in-frame clones are kept and a portion is missing. Among over 350,000 clones listed, approximately 90% were seen once. The sequencing sample was made of PBMCs or T cells enriched from blood (not recorded which). Receptors were obtained from a woman in her late teens or twenties with acute COVID-19. The CDR3 runs from the conserved cysteine through the conserved F or W. A D gene is named only where the DNA matches it firmly. Clone sizes are given selectively: once, few, many, or a class where the clone is expanded.

j_call d_call clone_size v_call cdr3_nt cdr3_aa
TRBJ1-2 NA NA TRBV4-1 TGCGCCAGCAGCCAAGTACAAGACTATGGCTACACCTTC CASSQVQDYGYTF
TRBJ2-7 NA NA TRBV28 TGTGCCACTACAGGGGGGGGGCTATTTAACTTC CATTGGGLFNF
TRBJ1-4 NA once TRBV9 TGTGCCAGCAGCCCCTGGGGGGGGAAGGGTGAAAAACTGTTTTTT CASSPWGGKGEKLFF
TRBJ2-1 TRBD1 NA TRBV7-9 TGTGCCAGCAGCTTAATTGAGACAGGGGTCGAGCAGTTCTTC CASSLIETGVEQFF
TRBJ2-1 TRBD2 NA TRBV4-3 TGCGCCAGCAGCCAAGATACTAGCGGAGGGACCTACAATGAGCAGTTCTTC CASSQDTSGGTYNEQFF
TRBJ1-1 NA NA TRBV5-6 TGTGCCAGCGCATACAGGGTGACTGAAGCTTTCTTT CASAYRVTEAFF
TRBJ2-3 NA NA TRBV6-2/TRBV6-3 TGTGCCAGCAGTCAAACGCAGACAGGTGCAGATACGCAGTATTTT CASSQTQTGADTQYF
TRBJ2-2 NA NA TRBV12-3/TRBV12-4 TGTGCCAGCTCTTCTAGCTTCACCGGGGAGCTGTTTTTT CASSSSFTGELFF
TRBJ2-1 TRBD1 NA TRBV15 TGTGCCACCAGCAGAGACAGGGGGTTGTACAATGAGCAGTTCTTC CATSRDRGLYNEQFF
TRBJ2-5 NA NA TRBV5-1 TGCGCCAGCAGCTTGGAAACAGGGATAGAGACCCAGTACTTC CASSLETGIETQYF
TRBJ2-7 TRBD2 NA TRBV19 TGTGCCAGTAGTGGGAGAGCGGGGCCCGCGGGTGAGCAGTACTTC CASSGRAGPAGEQYF
TRBJ1-2 TRBD1 once TRBV5-1 TGCGCCAGCAGCTTGGCGACACAGGGGCCTCAGGATGGCTACACCTTC CASSLATQGPQDGYTF
TRBJ1-2 NA NA TRBV7-9 TGTGCCAGCAGAGCCGGTACTAACTATGGCTACACCTTC CASRAGTNYGYTF
TRBJ2-7 NA once TRBV18 TGTGCCAGCTCACTTACAGGGTCGAGGTACTTC CASSLTGSRYF
TRBJ2-3 TRBD2 NA TRBV28 TGTGCCAGTAGCGGGAGTTTCACAGATACGCAGTATTTT CASSGSFTDTQYF
TRBJ2-5 TRBD2 NA TRBV3-1/TRBV3-2 TGTGCCAGCAGCCGAGGGACTAGCGATGGCGAGACCCAGTACTTC CASSRGTSDGETQYF
TRBJ2-3 NA NA TRBV11-3 TGTGCCAGCAGCTTAGATCCCCACACAGATACGCAGTATTTT CASSLDPHTDTQYF
TRBJ1-2 NA NA TRBV18 TGTGCCAGCTCACCGAACATTAACTATGGCTACACCTTC CASSPNINYGYTF
TRBJ1-3 NA once TRBV3-1/TRBV3-2 TGTGCCAGCAGCCAAGTCGACAGCTCTGGAAACACCATATATTTT CASSQVDSSGNTIYF
TRBJ2-7 NA NA TRBV14 TGTGCCAGCAGCCTATCGACTGGGTTCTACGAGCAGTACTTC CASSLSTGFYEQYF
TRBJ2-2 NA NA TRBV5-1 TGCGCCAGCAGCTTACTGTCCCCCGGGGAGCTGTTTTTT CASSLLSPGELFF
TRBJ2-7 TRBD2 NA TRBV20-1 TGCAGTGCACTAGCGGGTGGCGAGCAGTACTTC CSALAGGEQYF
TRBJ1-2 TRBD1 NA TRBV9 TGTGCCAGCAGCGTAGCTGACACAGGGGGGGGCTATGGCTACACCTTC CASSVADTGGGYGYTF
TRBJ1-5 TRBD1 NA TRBV10-3 TGTGCCATCAGTGGGGCCCTGGCAGGGGGCGGCAATCAGCCCCAGCATTTT CAISGALAGGGNQPQHF
TRBJ2-2 NA few TRBV2 TGTGCCAGCAGACGCGAAACAGGGTGGAACGGGGAGCTGTTTTTT CASRRETGWNGELFF
TRBJ2-5 TRBD1 NA TRBV5-6 TGTGCCAGCAGCCGGGACAGTCAAGAGACCCAGTACTTC CASSRDSQETQYF
TRBJ2-5 NA once TRBV21-1 TGTGCCAGCAGCAAATTCGGAGATACATTCTCGAAGACCCAGTACTTC CASSKFGDTFSKTQYF
TRBJ1-2 NA NA TRBV7-9 TGTGCCAGCAGCTTCATCCAGGGACTTAACTATGGCTACACCTTC CASSFIQGLNYGYTF
TRBJ1-4 NA NA TRBV5-8 TGTGCCAGCAGAGACAGAACTAATGAAAAACTGTTTTTT CASRDRTNEKLFF
TRBJ2-7 TRBD1 NA TRBV6-1 TGTGCCAGCAGCAGAGGGGGCGCCGAGTCCTACGAGCAGTACTTC CASSRGGAESYEQYF
TRBJ2-1 TRBD1 NA TRBV10-2 TGCGCCAGCAGAGATGGACAGGACCTCTACAATGAGCAGTTCTTC CASRDGQDLYNEQFF
TRBJ2-5 NA NA TRBV18 TGTGCCAGCTCACCAACGATCGAGGCTGGGACCCAGTACTTC CASSPTIEAGTQYF
TRBJ1-5 NA NA TRBV7-8 TGTGCCAGCAGCTTATCGAAGCCAAGACTAAATCAGCCCCAGCATTTT CASSLSKPRLNQPQHF
TRBJ1-2 NA NA TRBV25-1 TGTGCCAGCAGTGAACAGTCCTATGGCTACACCTTC CASSEQSYGYTF
TRBJ2-3 TRBD2 NA TRBV24-1 TGTGCCACCAGTGACCCGACTAGCGGGGGGGCTAGCACAGATACGCAGTATTTT CATSDPTSGGASTDTQYF
TRBJ1-1 NA NA TRBV7-9 TGTGCCAGCAGCTACCAGGGGATGGGAGCTTTCTTT CASSYQGMGAFF
TRBJ1-5 NA NA TRBV14 TGTGCCAGCAGCACTCAGCCGGGACAGCCCCAGCATTTT CASSTQPGQPQHF
TRBJ2-7 NA NA TRBV5-1 TGCGCCAGCAGCCCGGGAAGAGGGACCTACGAGCAGTACTTC CASSPGRGTYEQYF
TRBJ1-2 TRBD1 NA TRBV28 TGTGCCAGCAGTTTCCCGACAGGGAATAACTATGGCTACACCTTC CASSFPTGNNYGYTF
TRBJ2-7 NA many TRBV3-1/TRBV3-2 TGTGCCAGCAGCCAAGCTTTTTCAGGGCCAAGCCCCTACGAGCAGTACTTC CASSQAFSGPSPYEQYF
TRBJ1-6 NA NA TRBV4-1 TGCGCCAGCAGCCAAACCCTCCCACAGGCCGTAGACTCACCCCTCCACTTT CASSQTLPQAVDSPLHF
TRBJ1-6 TRBD1 NA TRBV4-2 TGTGCCAGCAGCCAAGCTGTCAGGACAGGGGGAGGCTCACCCCTCCACTTT CASSQAVRTGGGSPLHF
TRBJ2-1 TRBD2 NA TRBV25-1 TGTGCCAGCAGTGAATTCGGGGGGTTCTACAATGAGCAGTTCTTC CASSEFGGFYNEQFF
TRBJ2-5 TRBD2 NA TRBV10-3 TGTGCCACGACTAGCGGGGGGGCGAACCAAGAGACCCAGTACTTC CATTSGGANQETQYF
TRBJ2-2 NA once TRBV30 TGTGCCTGGAGTGTAGGACATACCGGGGAGCTGTTTTTT CAWSVGHTGELFF
TRBJ2-3 TRBD2 NA TRBV6-2/TRBV6-3 TGTGCCAGCAGTTACTACGGCGGGAGGGCCTCGACAGATACGCAGTATTTT CASSYYGGRASTDTQYF
TRBJ2-7 NA NA TRBV7-2 TGTGCCAGCAGCTTATGGCGGGAACAGCGCGAGCAGTACTTC CASSLWREQREQYF
TRBJ1-2 NA once TRBV2 TGTGCCAGCAGTGATTCTACTAACTATGGCTACACCTTC CASSDSTNYGYTF
TRBJ2-3 NA NA TRBV12-5 TGTGCTAGTGGTTCAGGGACATCGGTTTATACGCAGTATTTT CASGSGTSVYTQYF
TRBJ2-7 TRBD1 NA TRBV6-5 TGTGCCAGCAGTTACGGTCCGGACAGGAGCTACGAGCAGTACTTC CASSYGPDRSYEQYF
TRBJ1-6 NA NA TRBV9 TGTGCCAGCAGCGTAGGACAGGCTAATAATTCACCCCTCCACTTT CASSVGQANNSPLHF
TRBJ1-1 TRBD1 NA TRBV7-9 TGTGCCAGCAGCTTAGAACCAGGGGGCACTGAAGCTTTCTTT CASSLEPGGTEAFF
TRBJ2-2 NA NA TRBV28 TGTGCCAGCAGTGCTTTTGTCTTGGCCGTCGGGGAGCTGTTTTTT CASSAFVLAVGELFF
TRBJ2-1 TRBD2 NA TRBV6-4 TGTGCCAGCAGTAGAACTAGCGGGGGAGTCTATGAGCAGTTCTTC CASSRTSGGVYEQFF